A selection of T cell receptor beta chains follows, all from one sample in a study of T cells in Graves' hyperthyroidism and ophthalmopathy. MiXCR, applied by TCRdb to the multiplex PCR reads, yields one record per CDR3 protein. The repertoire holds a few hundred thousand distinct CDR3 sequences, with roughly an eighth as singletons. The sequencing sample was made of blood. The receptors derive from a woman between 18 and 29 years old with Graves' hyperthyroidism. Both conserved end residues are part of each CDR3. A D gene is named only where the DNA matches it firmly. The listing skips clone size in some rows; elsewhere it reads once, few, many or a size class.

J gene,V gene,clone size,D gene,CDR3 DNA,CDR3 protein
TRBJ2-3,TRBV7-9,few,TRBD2,TGTGCCAGCAGTTATCCTAGCGGGAGAACAGATACGCAGTATTTT,CASSYPSGRTDTQYF
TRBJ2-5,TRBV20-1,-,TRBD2,TGCAGTGTGGAGCGGGAGTTCCAAGAGACCCAGTACTTC,CSVEREFQETQYF
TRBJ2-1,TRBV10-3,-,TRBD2,TGTGCCATCAGTGTCGGGAGGGCAGGGGCGGATGAGCAGTTCTTC,CAISVGRAGADEQFF
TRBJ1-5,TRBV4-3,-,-,TGCGCCAGCAGCCATGTAGATGTGGGCAAGGAAAATCAGCCCCAGCATTTT,CASSHVDVGKENQPQHF
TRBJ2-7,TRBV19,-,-,TGTGCCAGTAGTGCCGGATGGGGCCCAAATTACGAGCAGTACTTC,CASSAGWGPNYEQYF
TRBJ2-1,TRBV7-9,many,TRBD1,TGTGCCAGCAGCGTCGACAGGGGCTCCTACAATGAGCAGTTCTTC,CASSVDRGSYNEQFF
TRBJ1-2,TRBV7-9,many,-,TGTGCCAGCAGCTTAATGGGATCCGCGGGCTATGGCTACACCTTC,CASSLMGSAGYGYTF
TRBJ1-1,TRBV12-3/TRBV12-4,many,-,TGTGCCAGCAGTTTATGGTTGGACACTGAAGCTTTCTTT,CASSLWLDTEAFF
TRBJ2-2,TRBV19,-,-,TGTGCCAGTAATCCCGGTTCGAACACCGGGGAGCTGTTTTTT,CASNPGSNTGELFF
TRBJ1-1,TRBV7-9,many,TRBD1,TGTGCCAGCAGCTTAGCAGGGGGCGAGAACACTGAAGCTTTCTTT,CASSLAGGENTEAFF
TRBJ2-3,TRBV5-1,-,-,TGCGCCAGCAGCTTGGCCGACGCCACAGATACGCAGTATTTT,CASSLADATDTQYF
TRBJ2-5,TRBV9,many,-,TGTGCCAGCAGCGTAGAGCTTGGCGGGGAGACCCAGTACTTC,CASSVELGGETQYF
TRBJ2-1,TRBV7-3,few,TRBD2,TGTGTCAGCAGCCCCGGGACTAGCGGGAGAAATGAGCAGTTCTTC,CVSSPGTSGRNEQFF
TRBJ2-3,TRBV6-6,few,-,TGTGCCAGCAGTTACAAGGGCAGGGGACCCACAGATACGCAGTATTTT,CASSYKGRGPTDTQYF
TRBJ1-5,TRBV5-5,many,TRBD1,TGTGCCAGCAGCTGGGTGAACAGGGGGGATCAGCCCCAGCATTTT,CASSWVNRGDQPQHF
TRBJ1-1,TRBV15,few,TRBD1,TGTGCCACCAGCAGCCTAGGACAGGGGTCGGTTCTGAACACTGAAGCTTTCTTT,CATSSLGQGSVLNTEAFF
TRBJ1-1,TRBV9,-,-,TGTGCCAGCAGCGAAAGTCTTGGAGAGAACACTGAAGCTTTCTTT,CASSESLGENTEAFF
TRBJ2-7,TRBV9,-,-,TGTGCCAGCAGCGCGGTACTAGGAGGGCCTACCTACGAGCAGTACTTC,CASSAVLGGPTYEQYF
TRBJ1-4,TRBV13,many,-,TGTGCCAGTAGGAGGGGACCGAATGAAAAACTGTTTTTT,CASRRGPNEKLFF
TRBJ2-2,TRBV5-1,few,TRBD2,TGCGCCACCCAAACGACTAGCGGGGGTACCTGGAACCCCGGGGAGCTGTTTTTT,CATQTTSGGTWNPGELFF
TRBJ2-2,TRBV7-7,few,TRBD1,TGTGCTAGCAGCTTAGCGACAGGGGCGCTCACCGGGGAGCTGTTTTTT,CASSLATGALTGELFF
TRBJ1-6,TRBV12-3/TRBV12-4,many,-,TGTGCCAGCAGTTTAGTGAGGAAGAATTCACCCCTCCACTTT,CASSLVRKNSPLHF
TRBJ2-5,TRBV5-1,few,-,TGCGCCAGCAGCTTGGCCGTGGGTGTGGAGACCCAGTACTTC,CASSLAVGVETQYF
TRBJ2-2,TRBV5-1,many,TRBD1,TGCGCCAGCAGCTTGGGACAGGGGGACCTGGGCGACACCGGGGAGCTGTTTTTT,CASSLGQGDLGDTGELFF
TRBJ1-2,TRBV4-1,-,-,TGCGCCAGCAGCCAAGCCAACAGGATCCAAGGGTATGGCTACACCTTC,CASSQANRIQGYGYTF
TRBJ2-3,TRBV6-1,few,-,TGTGCCAGCAGTGAAGCGCGGGGTGGCACAGATACGCAGTATTTT,CASSEARGGTDTQYF
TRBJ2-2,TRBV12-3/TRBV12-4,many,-,TGTGCCAGCAGTTTCCGGCAGGGGGGCACCGGGGAGCTGTTTTTT,CASSFRQGGTGELFF
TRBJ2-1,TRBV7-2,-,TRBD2,TGTGCCAGCAAGTATGCGGGAGGTGTCAATGAGCAGTTCTTC,CASKYAGGVNEQFF
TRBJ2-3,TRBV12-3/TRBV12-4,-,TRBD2,TGTGCCAGCTCACCAGACAGAGGACTAGCGAGCACAGATACGCAGTATTTT,CASSPDRGLASTDTQYF
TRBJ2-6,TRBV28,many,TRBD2,TGTGCCAGCAGTCGAGGGCCGGCTAGCGGGAGGGTTGCTGGGGCCAACGTCCTGACTTTC,CASSRGPASGRVAGANVLTF
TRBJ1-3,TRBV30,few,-,TGTGCCTGGAGTGTACTGAAGTCTGGAAACACCATATATTTT,CAWSVLKSGNTIYF
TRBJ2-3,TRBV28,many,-,TGTGCCAGCAGCCTAAGGAGGGACCGGTGGACAGATACGCAGTATTTT,CASSLRRDRWTDTQYF
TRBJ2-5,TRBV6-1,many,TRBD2,TGTGCCAGCAGTGACCGACTAGCGGAGACCCAGTACTTC,CASSDRLAETQYF
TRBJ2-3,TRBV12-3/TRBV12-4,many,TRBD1,TGTGCCAGCAGTCTACAGGGGTCTAGCACAGATACGCAGTATTTT,CASSLQGSSTDTQYF
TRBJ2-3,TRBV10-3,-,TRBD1,TGTGCCATCAGGGGACAGGCAGATACGCAGTATTTT,CAIRGQADTQYF
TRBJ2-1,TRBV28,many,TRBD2,TGTGCCAGCAGTTACCCTTCAATAGCGGGAGGACCGAGCTCCTACAATGAGCAGTTCTTC,CASSYPSIAGGPSSYNEQFF
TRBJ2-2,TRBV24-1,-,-,TGTGCCACCCGCCGAGCAGCCGGGGAGCTGTTTTTT,CATRRAAGELFF